What follows describes a single TCR beta chain. The sample belongs to a study of lung T cells in sarcoidosis with Löfgren's syndrome. Germline CDR1 SGDLS, CDR2 YYNGEE. The CDR3 loop spans 14 amino acids. Trimming left V 4 bases short and J 7 bases short, with 12 bases between. TCRdb passed the reads through MiXCR, listing each CDR3 protein once. The sample consists of about 3,100 distinct CDR3 sequences, 25% to 30% of them appearing once. Sequenced: CD4+ T cells from bronchoalveolar lavage. This chain uses TRBV9 with TRBJ1-6; D is possibly TRBD1 (5 bases). This receptor was taken from a human donor with sarcoidosis (Löfgren's syndrome or another form), or a control subject (not recorded which). CDR3 residues: CASSPSQGNSPLHF. The CDR3 DNA is TGTGCCAGCAGCCCCAGCCAGGGAAATTCACCCCTCCACTTT.